These T cell receptor beta chains were read from a single sample in a study of T cell repertoires in cytomegalovirus infection. Each CDR3 protein gets one entry after TCRdb re-called the reads with MiXCR. The sample records over 100,000 distinct CDR3 sequences, 10% being singletons. These receptors' targets are unknown. Material for sequencing was PBMCs, sequenced either directly or after in vitro stimulation (not recorded which). The receptors here all came from a human donor in good health (CMV status not recorded). Some clones in this sample may be carry-over from other donors' samples. Each CDR3 is given with its conserved first and last residue. The D gene is left open where the match is weak. Clone sizes are given selectively: once, few, many, or a class where the clone is expanded.

-	15	-	TRBV7-6	TRBJ1-1	CASRIRGSPWTEAFF	TGTGCCAGCAGGATAAGAGGCAGCCCGTGGACTGAAGCTTTCTTT
many	14	-	TRBV7-8	TRBJ1-2	CASSLTGNRDGYTF	TGTGCCAGCAGCTTAACGGGGAACAGGGATGGCTACACCTTC
many	20	-	TRBV4-3	TRBJ1-2	CASSHAVMTGANRKGDGYTF	TGCGCCAGCAGCCATGCGGTCATGACAGGAGCAAACCGAAAAGGTGATGGCTACACCTTC
-	12	TRBD1	TRBV2	TRBJ2-1	CASSGQGGPRVF	TGTGCCAGCAGTGGACAGGGGGGCCCTAGAGTATTC
many	16	-	TRBV11-2	TRBJ2-1	CASSFSAASSYNEQFF	TGTGCCAGCAGCTTTTCAGCGGCCAGCTCCTACAATGAGCAGTTCTTC
few	15	-	TRBV19	TRBJ1-4	CASSLGRDSLEKLFF	TGTGCCAGTAGTCTCGGCAGGGACTCCCTTGAAAAACTGTTTTTT
many	16	-	TRBV7-2	TRBJ1-1	CASSLKLLRGNTEAFF	TGTGCCAGCAGCTTAAAACTCCTGAGGGGGAACACTGAAGCTTTCTTT
few	12	-	TRBV19	TRBJ2-5	CASSSGQETQYF	TGTGCCAGTAGTTCGGGACAAGAGACCCAGTACTTC
-	15	TRBD2	TRBV6-2/TRBV6-3	TRBJ2-3	CASSLISGRRDTQYF	TGTGCCAGCAGTCTGATTAGCGGGAGGCGAGATACGCAGTATTTT
-	12	-	TRBV20-1	TRBJ1-2	CSARDLGAGYTF	TGCAGTGCTAGAGATCTCGGAGCTGGCTACACCTTC
many	16	-	TRBV11-2	TRBJ1-1	CASSLGFGVMNTEAFF	TGTGCCAGCAGCTTAGGGTTCGGGGTCATGAACACTGAAGCTTTCTTT
many	14	-	TRBV7-2	TRBJ2-1	CASSLPPGGSEQFF	TGTGCCAGCAGCTTACCCCCCGGAGGGAGTGAGCAGTTCTTC
many	18	-	TRBV11-3	TRBJ2-6	CASSLGPQGHSGANVLTF	TGTGCCAGCAGCTTAGGGCCGCAAGGCCACTCTGGGGCCAACGTCCTGACTTTC
many	16	TRBD2	TRBV7-2	TRBJ2-1	CASSRWGLAGNNEQFF	TGTGCCAGCAGCCGATGGGGACTAGCGGGCAACAATGAGCAGTTCTTC
-	13	-	TRBV19	TRBJ2-1	CASKEGHYNEQFF	TGTGCCAGTAAGGAGGGGCACTACAATGAGCAGTTCTTC
few	14	-	TRBV20-1	TRBJ1-2	CSARDWTETYGYTF	TGCAGTGCTAGAGACTGGACAGAAACTTATGGCTACACCTTC
many	17	TRBD2	TRBV7-8	TRBJ2-1	CASSSRTSGVSYNEQFF	TGTGCCAGCAGCTCCAGGACTAGCGGGGTCTCCTACAATGAGCAGTTCTTC